The 21 T cell receptor beta chains below all came from one sample that was sequenced in a study of identical twins. TCRdb fed the 5' RACE reads into MiXCR, producing one record per CDR3 protein. The sample yields around 550,000 distinct CDR3 sequences, roughly 15% seen once. The same specimen was also included in a second study, on yellow fever vaccine responses in identical twins.

The specimen sequenced was CD4+ T cells sorted from blood. These receptors came from a woman younger than 35 in good health.

In the case of this clonotype: The DNA is omitted, as the CDR3 cannot be located on it reliably, and the CDR3 follows TCRdb's listing. The chain couples TRBV2 to TRBJ1-4. Ends included, the CDR3 has 13 residues. Germline V gene data show CDR1 as SNHLY and CDR2 as FYNNEI. CDR3 loop: CASILGSNEKLFF.

V and J are TRBV28 and TRBJ1-1; 8 bases are a match to TRBD1. The CDR3 covers 14 residues. The trim removed 7 bases at V and 0 bases at J, leaving 4 bases unmatched. Germline V lookup: CDR1 MDHEN, CDR2 SYDVKM. Written as DNA, the CDR3 is TGTGCCAGCACTGTGACAGGGGTGAACACTGAAGCTTTCTTT. This translates into CASTVTGVNTEAFF.

The V gene is TRBV12-3 or TRBV12-4, the J gene TRBJ2-5, with TRBD1 matching 7 bases. Trimming removed 4 bases from V and 4 bases from J; junction bases left unmatched: 15. This CDR3 spans 17 amino acids. The CDR3 nucleotides are TGTGCCAGCAGTTACAGGGGAAGTTACCTAGAGGGAGAGACCCAGTACTTC. It translates to CASSYRGSYLEGETQYF.

This chain connects TRBV10-3 to TRBJ2-2, with D tentatively TRBD2 (6 bases). The CDR3 sequence is 15 residues long. With 5 bases removed from V and 4 bases from J, the gap between germline ends came to 14 bases. The V gene's germline CDR1 is ENHRY and CDR2 SYGVKD. CDR3 nucleotides: TGTGCCATCAGTTCCCAGCGGGCGAGCACCGGGGAGCTGTTTTTT. As protein: CAISSQRASTGELFF.

There are many counts of this clonotype. The chain couples TRBV4-1 to TRBJ2-2, with 7 nucleotides matching TRBD1. CDR3 size: 15 residues. J lost 6 bases, V lost 4 bases, and 8 bases had no gene match. CDR1 MGHRA and CDR2 YSYEKL come from the germline V gene. CDR3 region: CASSLGTVDPGELFF. For the CDR3, the DNA is TGCGCCAGCAGCCTGGGGACAGTAGATCCCGGGGAGCTGTTTTTT.

The sample holds a few counts of this clonotype. The chain links TRBV12-3 or TRBV12-4 to TRBJ2-1; 10 positions agree with TRBD2. Trimming at V came to 4 bases and at J to 8 bases, leaving 8 bases not matched to a gene. The CDR3 sequence is 15 residues long. This CDR3 is CASSSTEREGHEQFF. The CDR3 DNA is TGTGCCAGCAGTTCTACTGAGCGGGAGGGCCATGAGCAGTTCTTC.

This clonotype was counted a few times. This chain uses TRBV12-3 or TRBV12-4 with TRBJ2-2; 9 positions agree with TRBD1. Unmatched junction bases numbered 10, after V lost 7 bases and J lost 1 base. This CDR3 comprises 17 residues. CDR3: CASTNRGTGRNTGELFF. Written as DNA, the CDR3 is TGTGCCAGCACCAATAGGGGGACAGGGAGGAACACCGGGGAGCTGTTTTTT.

This clonotype was observed at least ten times. The V call is TRBV27, the J call TRBJ2-7, with D perhaps TRBD1 (5 bases). CDR1 MNHEY and CDR2 SMNVEV come from the germline V gene (reference sequence). Trimming shortened V by 6 bases and J by 6 bases, and 18 bases separated the two germline ends. The CDR3 has 14 residues. In nucleotides, the CDR3 is TGTGCCAGCAGCCCCATGCAGGGCCCTGGCGAGCAGTACTTC. It codes for CASSPMQGPGEQYF.

Details on this clonotype: This may come from a read error, since a much larger clone is one base off. This rearrangement joins TRBV20-1 to TRBJ2-3, with 8 bases matching TRBD2. This CDR3 comprises 19 residues. Per germline, CDR1 DFQATT and CDR2 SNEGSKA (reference sequence). The CDR3 DNA is TGCAGTGCTAGAGAATGGGCGGGGGGCGGACTCTTGGGCACAGATAAGCAGTATTTT. Amino acids: CSAREWAGGGLLGTDKQYF.

This clonotype showed up just a few times. The chain is built from TRBV10-3 and TRBJ2-5, with D possibly being TRBD1 (6 bases). Trimming removed 0 bases at V and 5 bases at J, with 13 bases between. This CDR3 has 15 residues. The germline CDR1 and CDR2 sequences are ENHRY and SYGVKD. This chain's CDR3 is CAISESTGSVETQYF. The CDR3 DNA reads as TGTGCCATCAGTGAGTCTACAGGGTCTGTGGAGACCCAGTACTTC.

This clonotype was recorded a few times. The rearrangement links TRBV28 to TRBJ1-1; a weak D match, TRBD1 (5 bases). This CDR3 has 15 amino acids. The V and J ends lost 3 bases and 1 base respectively, with 12 bases between them. Germline V gives CDR1 MDHEN, CDR2 SYDVKM. The CDR3 region has the DNA TGTGCCAGCAGTTTTCTGGACACAAAGAACACTGAAGCTTTCTTT. It yields the protein CASSFLDTKNTEAFF.

The table lists this clonotype with a few counts. This chain uses TRBV12-3 or TRBV12-4 with TRBJ2-2, with a possible D match to TRBD2 (7 bases). This CDR3 region has 17 residues. The V end was cut by 1 base, the J end by 7 bases, with 19 bases between. The CDR3 DNA is TGTGCCAGCAGTTTAGAACGATCGGGGGGCGCCATCGGGGAGCTGTTTTTT. As protein: CASSLERSGGAIGELFF.

The chain carries TRBV12-3 or TRBV12-4 and TRBJ1-1, with 8 positions matching TRBD1. The CDR3 loop spans 16 amino acids. V was pared by 8 bases and J by 0 bases, with 11 bases of the junction left unmatched. In nucleotides, the CDR3 is TGTGCCAGCGGACAGGGTCCGAGGGGGGTGAACACTGAAGCTTTCTTT. As protein: CASGQGPRGVNTEAFF.

This clonotype was observed at least ten times. This chain connects TRBV3-1 to TRBJ2-2; D is ambiguous. The CDR3 is 13 residues long. The germline V and J ends were trimmed by 0 bases and 7 bases, with 6 bases remaining between them. The V gene's germline CDR1 is LGHDT and CDR2 YNNKEL (reference sequence). The CDR3 DNA reads as TGTGCCAGCAGCCAAGAGGGGAACGGGGAGCTGTTTTTT. Translation gives CASSQEGNGELFF.

The CDR3 region is CASSLPNSGTSGGQETQYF. In nucleotides, the CDR3 is TGCGCCAGCAGCTTGCCCAATTCTGGGACTAGCGGAGGCCAAGAGACCCAGTACTTC. The V call is TRBV5-1, the J call TRBJ2-5; 11 bases align to TRBD2. The CDR3 covers 19 residues. The trim removed 1 base at V and 1 base at J, leaving 12 bases unmatched. Looked up from germline, CDR1 is SGHRS and CDR2 is YFSETQ.

The rearrangement links TRBV12-3 or TRBV12-4 to TRBJ2-1, with 9 bases matching TRBD2. With V trimmed by 6 bases and J by 7 bases, 10 bases remained unmatched. The CDR3 length is 15 residues. DNA for the CDR3: TGTGCCAGCAGCGTACAAGCGGGAGGTTCTAATGAGCAGTTCTTC. It codes for CASSVQAGGSNEQFF.

A few counts support this clonotype. The chain combines TRBV10-3 with TRBJ1-5, with unresolved D. Germline V gene data show CDR1 as ENHRY and CDR2 as SYGVKD. The CDR3 spans 12 residues. The V and J ends lost 3 bases and 4 bases respectively, with 4 bases between them. CDR3 region: CAISDANQPQHF. The CDR3 coding sequence is TGTGCCATCAGTGATGCTAATCAGCCCCAGCATTTT.

The gene calls are TRBV12-3 or TRBV12-4 and TRBJ1-5, with no clear D. V lost 8 bases, J lost 5 bases, and 10 bases lay in between. This CDR3 comprises 12 residues. The CDR3: CASGIVDQPQHF. The CDR3 DNA sequence: TGTGCCAGCGGAATAGTGGATCAGCCCCAGCATTTT.

The chain links TRBV3-1 to TRBJ2-1, with TRBD2 matching 14 bases. Germline V gives CDR1 LGHDT, CDR2 YNNKEL (reference sequence). This CDR3 spans 16 amino acids. Trimming cost V 4 bases and J 7 bases; bases outside gene matches: 6. CDR3 amino acids: CASSRGLAGGVNEQFF. The CDR3 nucleotides are TGTGCCAGCAGCCGCGGACTAGCGGGAGGAGTTAATGAGCAGTTCTTC.

This clonotype was found many times. This sequence joins TRBV5-1 and TRBJ2-7; tentatively, D is TRBD2 (5 bases). CDR3 length: 14 amino acids. V was clipped by 4 bases and J by 7 bases, with 18 bases between them. From germline, CDR1 is SGHRS and CDR2 YFSETQ. This chain's CDR3 is CASSPEGGVVEQYF. CDR3 DNA sequence: TGCGCCAGCAGCCCAGAGGGTGGGGTTGTGGAGCAGTACTTC.

The chain carries TRBV6-1 and TRBJ2-4; the D is unclear. Per the germline V gene, CDR1 is MNHNS and CDR2 is SASEGT. Trimming left V 7 bases short and J 5 bases short, with 21 bases between. This CDR3 contains 16 residues. CDR3 in DNA: TGTGCCAGCATGGAATATGGACGACTTAGCCAAAACATTCAGTACTTC. Translation: CASMEYGRLSQNIQYF.